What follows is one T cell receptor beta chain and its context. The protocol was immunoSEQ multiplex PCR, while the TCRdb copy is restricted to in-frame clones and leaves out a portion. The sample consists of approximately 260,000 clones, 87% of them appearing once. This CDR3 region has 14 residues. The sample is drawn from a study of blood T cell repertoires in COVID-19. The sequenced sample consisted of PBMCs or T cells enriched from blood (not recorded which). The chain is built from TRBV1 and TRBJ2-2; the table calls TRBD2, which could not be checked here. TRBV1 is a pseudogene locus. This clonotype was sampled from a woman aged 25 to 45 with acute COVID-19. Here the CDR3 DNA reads TGCACCAGCAGCCAAGGAGGGAGCACCGGGGAGCTGTTTTTT. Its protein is CTSSQGGSTGELFF.